The 3 T cell receptor beta chains below all came from one sample that was sequenced in a study of Graves' ophthalmopathy and Graves' hyperthyroidism. From RNA, the CDR3 regions of TCR beta chains were amplified and sequenced. Following a first-round RT-PCR that used HTBI primers, a second-round multiplex PCR was carried out. TCRdb re-analysed the multiplex PCR reads in MiXCR, keeping a single row per CDR3 protein. The sample shows 360,000 or so distinct CDR3 sequences, about a sixth of them seen only once. What was sequenced was peripheral blood. The receptor source for this set is a woman younger than 35 with Graves' ophthalmopathy.

This rearrangement joins TRBV5-1 to TRBJ2-2; 7 nucleotides agree with TRBD1. V dropped 7 bases and J dropped 3; count of bases not matched to a gene: 9. CDR3 size: 15 residues. The germline V gene encodes CDR1 SGHRS and CDR2 YFSETQ. The DNA for the CDR3 is TGCGCCAGCCTTCCCGGGACAGCAGACACCGGGGAGCTGTTTTTT. Amino acid sequence: CASLPGTADTGELFF.

In this sample, this clonotype turned up many times. This chain joins TRBV6-5 and TRBJ1-5; D unresolved. The CDR3 consists of 15 residues. V was clipped by 6 bases and J by 0 bases, with 12 bases between them. The V gene's germline CDR1 is MNHEY and CDR2 SVGAGI. CDR3 sequence reads: CASSRNGDSNQPQHF. In DNA form, the CDR3 reads TGTGCCAGCAGCCGTAATGGGGATAGCAATCAGCCCCAGCATTTT.

The table lists this clonotype with many counts. J is TRBJ1-3 and V is TRBV6-1, with D possibly matching TRBD1 (6 bases). V lost 6 bases to trimming and J lost 8 bases, with 11 bases between them. This CDR3 spans 12 amino acids. CDR1 and CDR2 from the germline V gene are MNHNS and SASEGT. The CDR3 DNA follows: TGTGCCAGCAGGCCGGGGGCGGACACCATATATTTT. Its protein is CASRPGADTIYF.